The clone carrying this T cell receptor (beta chain) occurred once. The data were taken from a study of blood T cell repertoires in COVID-19. Overall study: The analysed material was cDNA or gDNA that came from T cells, B-cell-depleted T cells, or PBMCs.

Germline CDR1 MDHEN, CDR2 SYDVKM. Germline trimming cut 8 bases from V and 3 bases from J; bases unmatched to any gene: 4. The CDR3 is 13 residues long. Clones were sequenced by immunoSEQ multiplex PCR, and TCRdb holds only the in-frame ones, with some missing. The sample carries roughly 390,000 clones, 87% recorded once. The sequenced sample was peripheral blood. The chain recombines TRBV28 with TRBJ2-7, with TRBD2 matching 10 bases. This receptor was taken from a woman in her 30s with COVID-19, enrolled during active disease. In DNA form, the CDR3 reads TGTGCCAGCCAGACTAGCGGGCTCTACGAGCAGTACTTC. This gives the protein CASQTSGLYEQYF.